This TCR beta chain emerged from a study of CD8+CD57+ T cells in acquired aplastic anemia (dated by TCRdb to between 2017 and 2018). At the level of the whole study: Extracted DNA from sorted CD4+ and CD8+ cells averaged about 2.9 ug, ranging from roughly 0.17 to 30 ug. CD8+CD57+ expansion was defined as a frequency above the mean frequency observed in healthy subjects.

Genomic DNA was used as template for profiling of TCR beta VDJ combinations and CDR3 sequences. An Illumina HiSeq 2000 was used for TCR repertoire sequencing. The authors' pipeline ran thus. Repertoires were assessed using TRBV/TRBJ rearrangement plots, CDR3 size and DJ length profiles, and Simpson's diversity index. The immunodominant clone was defined as the most abundant DNA sequence in deep sequencing data. CDR3 amino acid sequences were checked for sharing between subjects and were compared against published repertoires and the VDJdb database. TCRdb's own reprocessing of the public reads used fastp at Q25 and MiXCR and kept productive beta chains. Each entry is one CDR3 protein sequence, shown with its most common DNA and genes. The V and J calls and clone size come from TCRdb's table, not from the authors' own analysis. This sample gives fewer than 250,000 distinct CDR3 sequences in total; around 49% of them show up just once. The top ten constitute about 20% of the sample.

Expansion of CD8+CD57+ cells had been shown by flow cytometry in the patients chosen for sequencing. Severe acquired aplastic anemia was diagnosed in all patients according to International Study of Aplastic Anemia and Agranulocytosis and Camitta criteria. Patients had received no therapy at the time of blood sampling. In the study, sorted CD4+ and CD8+ blood T cells from patients with severe aplastic anemia and from healthy subjects underwent deep sequencing of TCR repertoires. Patients were enrolled under clinicaltrials.gov protocols 00001620, 01623167, 00001397, 00071045, 00081523 and 00961064 in the USA. Ficoll-Paque density gradient centrifugation was used to isolate peripheral blood mononuclear cells. Before DNA extraction, CD4+ and CD8+ T cells were sorted with FACS or magnetic beads. Broad study findings and their caveats: Between patients and healthy controls, no significant difference in CD8+ Simpson's diversity was found (P=0.060). Although 25 to 30 CD8+ CDR3 sequences were shared by patients and controls, these sequences appeared highly expressed in patients and within the immunodominant clones of patients.

From the cysteine through the phenylalanine, the CDR3 covers 13 amino acids. The only DNA kept is the CDR3, 39 bases in frame from the first base. In the germline V gene (reference sequence), CDR1 corresponds to LNHDA and CDR2 to SQIVND. V is clipped by 5 bases and J by 6 bases, and the sequence between their germline boundaries is 14 bases long. Note on this clonotype: Which antigen it targets is not known. No quality values exist for individual bases; no much larger clone is one base distant.

The sample comprised sorted CD4+, CD8+, or CD8+CD57+ T cells (not recorded which) from PBMCs. The sequence was collected from a human donor with aplastic anemia. The sequence links TRBV19 to TRBJ2-7, with a tentative D gene TRBD1 over 6 matching bases. The DNA sequence is given as TGTGCCAGTAGTCAACAGGGCGCGGCCGAGCAGTACTTC. This codes for CASSQQGAAEQYF.